What follows are 9 T cell receptor beta chains derived from one specimen sequenced in a study of T cell responses to AZD1222 COVID-19 vaccine. TCRdb's copy holds only in-frame clones and misses some; the assay was immunoSEQ multiplex PCR. Here the sample spans 150,000 or so clones, roughly nine tenths being singletons. The sample was peripheral blood, taken on day 0 of AZD1222 vaccination. The receptors stem from an adult in good health.

The chain uses TRBV24-1 and TRBJ2-2; possibly TRBD1 or TRBD2 for D (6 bases each). CDR1 is KGHDR, CDR2 SFDVKD, per germline. Trimming pared 2 bases from V and 7 bases from J, leaving 16 bases between. The CDR3 is 16 residues long. CDR3 region: CATSDYRAGGGGELFF. Here the CDR3 DNA reads TGTGCCACCAGTGATTACCGGGCCGGGGGCGGCGGGGAGCTGTTTTTT.

The chain joins TRBV5-1 to TRBJ2-2; the D is unclear. The CDR3 is 15 residues long. Germline V CDR1 and CDR2: SGHRS, YFSETQ. V lost 6 bases and J lost 2, with 14 bases in between. The CDR3 DNA reads TGCGCCAGCAAGGAATTTGGGCTAAACACCGGGGAGCTGTTTTTT. Translated: CASKEFGLNTGELFF.

J is TRBJ2-1 and V is TRBV20-1, with 8 bases lining up with TRBD2. Germline V lookup: CDR1 DFQATT, CDR2 SNEGSKA (reference sequence). There are 12 residues in the CDR3. The V gene end was trimmed by 3 bases and the J gene end by 13 bases; junction bases not matched to a gene: 8. CDR3 nucleotide sequence: TGCAGTGCTAGTACTCCTAGCGGGTCACAGTTCTTC. Residues: CSASTPSGSQFF.

In this sample, this clone turned up once. The chain joins TRBV4-1 to TRBJ1-3; 9 bases map to TRBD1. After removal of 4 bases from V and 4 bases from J, the junction contained 8 bases not matched to a gene. Germline CDR1 MGHRA, CDR2 YSYEKL. The CDR3 length is 16 residues. The CDR3 loop is CASSPGGTGRGNTIYF. CDR3 sequence (DNA): TGCGCCAGCAGCCCGGGGGGGACAGGGAGAGGAAACACCATATATTTT.

The V and J genes are TRBV7-2 and TRBJ2-7; 15 positions match TRBD2. Trimming at V came to 5 bases and at J to 6 bases, leaving 8 bases not matched to a gene. The CDR3 consists of 16 residues. Germline V lookup: CDR1 SGHTA, CDR2 FQGNSA. The chain's CDR3 is CASSARGLAGGGEQYF. DNA for the CDR3: TGTGCCAGCAGCGCCAGGGGACTAGCGGGAGGCGGCGAGCAGTACTTC.

This clone was recorded only once. This rearrangement joins TRBV5-4 to TRBJ1-6; the match to TRBD1 covers 7 bases. This CDR3 region has 13 residues. V dropped 4 bases and J dropped 13; count of bases not matched to a gene: 8. The germline V gene has CDR1 SGHNT and CDR2 YYREEE (reference sequence). The CDR3 sequence: CASSGGDRAPLHF. The CDR3 nucleotides are TGTGCCAGCAGCGGTGGGGACAGAGCGCCCCTCCACTTT.

The chain uses TRBV6-5 and TRBJ2-2; D uncertain. The V end was cut by 2 bases, the J end by 1 base, with 8 bases between. The germline V gene has CDR1 MNHEY and CDR2 SVGAGI. This CDR3 region has 15 residues. The chain's CDR3 is CASSYGRKNTGELFF. The CDR3 bases are TGTGCCAGCAGTTACGGACGCAAGAACACCGGGGAGCTGTTTTTT.

This chain uses TRBV6-2 or TRBV6-3 with TRBJ2-7; TRBD2 might be the D (8 bases). Germline loops: CDR1 MNHEY, CDR2 SVGEGT. Trimming shortened V by 4 bases and J by 10 bases, and 26 bases separated the two germline ends. The CDR3 covers 16 residues. The CDR3 coding sequence is TGTGCCAGCAGTTCCCGGGACAGTCTACAGCGGGAGTCCCAGTACTTC. It encodes CASSSRDSLQRESQYF.

V gene TRBV6-5 combines with J gene TRBJ1-1; D is unresolved. Trimming left V 3 bases short and J 0 bases short, with 5 bases between. Germline V gives CDR1 MNHEY, CDR2 SVGAGI. This CDR3 spans 13 amino acids. The CDR3 DNA is TGTGCCAGCAGTTATGATATGAACACTGAAGCTTTCTTT. The encoded protein is CASSYDMNTEAFF.